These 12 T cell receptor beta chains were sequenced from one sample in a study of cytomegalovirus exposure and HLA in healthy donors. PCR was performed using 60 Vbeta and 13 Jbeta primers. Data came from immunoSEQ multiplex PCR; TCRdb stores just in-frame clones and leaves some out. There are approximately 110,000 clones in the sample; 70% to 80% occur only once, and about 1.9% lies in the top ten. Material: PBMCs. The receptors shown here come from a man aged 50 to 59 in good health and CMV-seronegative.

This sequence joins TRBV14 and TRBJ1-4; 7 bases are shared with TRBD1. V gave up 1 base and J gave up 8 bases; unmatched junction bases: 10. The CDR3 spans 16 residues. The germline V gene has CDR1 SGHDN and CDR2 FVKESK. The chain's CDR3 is CASSQGGGLTYEKLFF. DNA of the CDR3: TGTGCCAGCAGCCAAGGAGGGGGCCTCACATACGAAAAACTGTTTTTT.

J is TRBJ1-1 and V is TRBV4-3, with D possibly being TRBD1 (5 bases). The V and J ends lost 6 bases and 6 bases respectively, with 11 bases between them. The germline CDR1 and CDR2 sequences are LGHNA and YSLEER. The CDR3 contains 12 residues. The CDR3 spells CASSRDRAEAFF. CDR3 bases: TGCGCCAGCAGTCGTGACAGAGCTGAAGCTTTCTTT.

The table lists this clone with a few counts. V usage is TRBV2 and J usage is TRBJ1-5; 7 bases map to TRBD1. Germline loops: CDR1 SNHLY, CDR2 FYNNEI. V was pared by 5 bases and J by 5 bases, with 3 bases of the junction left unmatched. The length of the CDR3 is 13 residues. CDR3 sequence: CASSWDSDQPQHF. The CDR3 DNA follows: TGTGCCAGCAGTTGGGACAGTGATCAGCCCCAGCATTTT.

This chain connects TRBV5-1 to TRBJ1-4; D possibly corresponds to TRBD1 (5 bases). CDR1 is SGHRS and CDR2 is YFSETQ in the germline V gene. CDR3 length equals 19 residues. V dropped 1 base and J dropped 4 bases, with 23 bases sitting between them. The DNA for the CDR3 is TGCGCCAGCAGCTTGTATCCCCCGCCAGGGCCCACGAGTAATGAAAAACTGTTTTTT. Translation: CASSLYPPPGPTSNEKLFF.

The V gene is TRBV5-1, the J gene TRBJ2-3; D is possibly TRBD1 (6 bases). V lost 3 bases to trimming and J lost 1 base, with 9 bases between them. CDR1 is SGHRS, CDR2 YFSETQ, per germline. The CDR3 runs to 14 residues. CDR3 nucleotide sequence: TGCGCCAGCAGCTGGGGGCGGGGCACAGATACGCAGTATTTT. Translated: CASSWGRGTDTQYF.

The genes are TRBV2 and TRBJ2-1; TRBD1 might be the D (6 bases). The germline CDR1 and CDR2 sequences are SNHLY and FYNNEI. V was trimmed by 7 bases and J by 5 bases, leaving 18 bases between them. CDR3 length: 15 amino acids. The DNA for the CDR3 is TGTGCCAGCACCCCATCCCGGGACACTAACAATGAGCAGTTCTTC. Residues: CASTPSRDTNNEQFF.

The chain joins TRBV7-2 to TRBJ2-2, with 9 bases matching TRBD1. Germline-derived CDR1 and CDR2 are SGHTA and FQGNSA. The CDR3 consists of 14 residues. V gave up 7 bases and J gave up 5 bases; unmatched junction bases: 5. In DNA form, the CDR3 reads TGTGCCAGCAACAGGGGGCGCGGGACCGGGGAGCTGTTTTTT. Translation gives CASNRGRGTGELFF. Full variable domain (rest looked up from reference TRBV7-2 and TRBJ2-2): GAGVSQSPSNKVTEKGKDVELRCDPISGHTALYWYRQSLGQGLEFLIYFQGNSAPDKSGLPSDRFSAERTGGSVSTLTIQRTQQEDSAVYLCASNRGRGTGELFFGEGSRLTVL.

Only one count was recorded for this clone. The CDR3 sequence is CASSQVDGAHNEQFF. CDR3 in DNA: TGCGCCAGCAGCCAAGTGGATGGGGCCCACAATGAGCAGTTCTTC. This chain uses TRBV4-3 with TRBJ2-1, with a weak D call TRBD1 (5 bases). The CDR3 sequence is 15 residues long. The V and J ends lost 1 base and 5 bases respectively, with 12 bases between them. Germline V gives CDR1 LGHNA, CDR2 YSLEER.

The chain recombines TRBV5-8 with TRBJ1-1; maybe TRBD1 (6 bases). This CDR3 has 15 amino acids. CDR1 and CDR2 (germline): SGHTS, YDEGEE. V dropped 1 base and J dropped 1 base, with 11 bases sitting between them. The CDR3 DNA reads TGTGCCAGCAGCTTGTGGTCAGGGGAGAACACTGAAGCTTTCTTT. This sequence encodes CASSLWSGENTEAFF.

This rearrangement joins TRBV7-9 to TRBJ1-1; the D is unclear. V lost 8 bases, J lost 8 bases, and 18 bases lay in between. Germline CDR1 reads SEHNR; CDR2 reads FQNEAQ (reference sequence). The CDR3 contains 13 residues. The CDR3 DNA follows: TGTGCCAGCGCTGTTTCAGGCCCTGGCGAAGCTTTCTTT. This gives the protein CASAVSGPGEAFF.

This chain's CDR3 is CASSLDRSTDTQYF. The CDR3 DNA reads as TGTGCCAGTAGTCTGGACAGATCCACAGATACGCAGTATTTT. The chain carries TRBV19 and TRBJ2-3; possible D gene TRBD1, 6 bases. The germline gives CDR1 LNHDA, CDR2 SQIVND (reference sequence). CDR3 length equals 14 residues. The V gene lost 5 bases and the J gene lost 2 bases, with 11 bases spanning the gap.

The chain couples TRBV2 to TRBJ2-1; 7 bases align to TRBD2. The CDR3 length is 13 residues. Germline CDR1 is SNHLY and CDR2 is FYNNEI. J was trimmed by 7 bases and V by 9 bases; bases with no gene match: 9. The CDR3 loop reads CASTGGWENEQFF. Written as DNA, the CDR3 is TGTGCCAGTACGGGGGGATGGGAGAATGAGCAGTTCTTC.